What follows describes a single T cell receptor beta chain. The antigen remains unidentified. V shed 3 bases, J shed 4 bases, and the junction held 7 bases outside the gene matches. Germline CDR1 SGHDT, CDR2 YYEEEE. This CDR3 comprises 15 residues. Sequenced by immunoSEQ multiplex PCR; TCRdb stores in-frame clones only, minus some. In the table there are 75,000 to 90,000 clones, roughly 86% of which are singletons. The sample originates from a study of identifying expanded T cells in peripheral blood. Notes on the study in general: Roughly 2-week clone count variance significantly increased as total template count grew. Over approximately two and four weeks, about 15 and 18 clones changed, versus around 1.2 between replicates.

During the collection period, no donor immune events like infections were recorded. This clonotype was obtained from a person between 18 and 69 years old in good health. The chain combines TRBV5-6 with TRBJ1-2; 9 bases align to TRBD1. The sequencing sample was made of blood. CDR3 sequence: CASSSIGQGSYGYTF. The DNA for the CDR3 is TGTGCCAGCAGCTCAATCGGACAGGGGAGCTATGGCTACACCTTC.